This paragraph reports one T cell receptor (beta chain). The antigen is not known. The data were obtained in a study of T-cell reconstitution after alpha-beta-depleted transplantation in children. Study-wide results and caveats: Some patients' high day-60 TCRbeta diversity was attributed to recipient cells surviving conditioning. T-cell numbers and diversity one year post-transplant derived largely from freshly generated T cells. Expanded graft clones numbering several hundred reportedly gave rise to alpha-beta T cells about two months after transplant.

As it was prepared, the TCRbeta library received unique molecular identifiers. TCRdb re-called the PCR reads with MiXCR, one entry per CDR3 protein. In the table there are 500,000 to 650,000 distinct CDR3 sequences, 13% of which are singletons. Per germline, CDR1 SGHTA and CDR2 FQGTGA. The CDR3 is 18 amino acids. V trimming: 7 bases; J trimming: 1 base; junction bases outside the gene matches: 14. The clonotype was recovered from a male patient aged 10 to 17 who had a stem cell transplant for acute myeloid leukemia, so the T cells may come from the graft donor. The sample was PBMCs, mostly from graft donor cells, taken 360 days after TCRalphabeta/CD19-depleted stem cell transplant. V gene TRBV7-3 combines with J gene TRBJ2-7; 12 bases are shared with TRBD2. The CDR3 DNA is TGTGCCAGCAAAAAAATGGCCGAGACTAGCGGGAGATCCTACGAGCAGTACTTC. Translating gives CASKKMAETSGRSYEQYF.